This TCR beta chain was captured by sequencing in a study of CD8 T cells in ankylosing spondylitis. Study-wide results and limits: Disease-linked clones reportedly showed significant enrichment in matched ankylosing spondylitis synovial fluid.

CDR3 length: 15 residues. The germline V gene encodes CDR1 DFQATT and CDR2 SNEGSKA (reference sequence). The V and J ends lost 6 bases and 4 bases respectively, with 22 bases between them. This clonotype was found many times. The antigen remains undetermined. Preparation of TCR beta libraries was done by quantitative 5'-RACE with molecular barcodes. Each CDR3 protein is one row after TCRdb ran MiXCR on the 5' RACE reads. This sample carries hundreds of thousands of distinct CDR3 sequences, 7% to 10% of them seen once, and the ten largest clones take more than 4.5%. The receptor was isolated from a female donor with ankylosing spondylitis or in good health (not recorded which). The chain recombines TRBV20-1 with TRBJ2-7; tentative D call: TRBD2 (6 bases). Input material: blood, either unsorted or a sorted T cell fraction (not recorded which). DNA of the CDR3: TGCAGTGCCCGCCCAGGCGGACGGCGGGGTTACGAGCAGTACTTC. Protein: CSARPGGRRGYEQYF.